The sequence of this T cell receptor (beta chain) was determined in a study of response to subunit inactivated influenza vaccine. The CDR3 extends over 15 amino acids. Germline CDR1 and CDR2: SQVTM and ANQGSEA. V lost 5 bases and J 6 bases, leaving 20 bases between the germline ends. From the RT-PCR reads, TCRdb called clonotypes with MiXCR, one entry per CDR3 protein. The sample includes 490,000 or so distinct CDR3 sequences, 7.5% to 8.5% of them seen just once. This clonotype was seen only a few times. The V and J genes are TRBV29-1 and TRBJ2-1; D assignment may be TRBD1 or TRBD2 (5 bases each). Sequences were derived from PBMCs from blood, sampled less than 30 months after vaccination. The TCR sequence derives from a man aged 50-75 years who received an inactivated influenza vaccine. This chain's CDR3 is CSVSRGAGTINEQFF. CDR3 bases: TGCAGCGTTTCTCGTGGAGCCGGGACGATCAATGAGCAGTTCTTC.